A single sample gave rise to the 6 T cell receptor beta chains below, sequenced in a study of blood T cell repertoires in COVID-19. Repertoires were generated with immunoSEQ multiplex PCR, while TCRdb's copy carries only in-frame clones and drops some. The data contain over 200,000 clones, approximately 87% of them singletons. Sequencing used peripheral blood. These receptors came from a woman aged 50 to 60 with acute or convalescent COVID-19.

The chain is built from TRBV30 and TRBJ2-1; 9 bases are a match to TRBD2. There are 18 residues in the CDR3. J was trimmed by 8 bases and V by 2 bases; bases with no gene match: 19. Germline V gene sequence: CDR1 GTSNPN, CDR2 SVGIG (reference sequence). The CDR3 nucleotides read TGTGCCTGGAGTTTGAACTATTTTGTAGCGGGAGCGTCGGATGAGCAGTTCTTC. Amino acids: CAWSLNYFVAGASDEQFF.

The gene calls are TRBV27 and TRBJ2-7; D call uncertain. Trimming left V 4 bases short and J 5 bases short, with 18 bases between. Per the germline V gene, CDR1 is MNHEY and CDR2 is SMNVEV (reference sequence). The CDR3 has 15 residues. The CDR3 loop reads CASSSRVPSYHEQYF. DNA of the CDR3: TGTGCCAGCAGTTCCCGGGTACCTTCTTACCACGAGCAGTACTTC.

This clone came up a few times. The genes are TRBV5-1 and TRBJ2-1; 14 bases line up with TRBD2. Germline CDR1 is SGHRS and CDR2 is YFSETQ. The ends lost 0 bases at V and 6 bases at J; junction bases unmatched: 2. This CDR3 is built from 16 residues. The CDR3 region is CASSLEGLAGVNEQFF. DNA of the CDR3: TGCGCCAGCAGCTTGGAGGGACTAGCGGGAGTCAATGAGCAGTTCTTC.

This chain connects TRBV7-9 to TRBJ2-2; TRBD1 might be the D (6 bases). Germline V CDR1 and CDR2: SEHNR, FQNEAQ (reference sequence). There are 15 residues in the CDR3. V dropped 5 bases and J dropped 1 base, with 11 bases sitting between them. In DNA form, the CDR3 reads TGTGCCAGCAGCGCGAGGACAGAGAACACCGGGGAGCTGTTTTTT. Translating gives CASSARTENTGELFF.

J is TRBJ2-7 and V is TRBV2; 7 nucleotides align to TRBD1. The V gene's germline CDR1 is SNHLY and CDR2 FYNNEI. V gave up 1 base and J gave up 6 bases; unmatched junction bases: 12. This CDR3 is built from 16 residues. The CDR3 coding sequence is TGTGCCAGCAGTGAAGAGAGGGGGACAGCCGACCCCGAGCAGTACTTC. Translating gives CASSEERGTADPEQYF.

V is TRBV20-1 and J is TRBJ1-1; perhaps TRBD1 as D (5 bases). The CDR3 length is 12 residues. Between the trimmed V and J ends, which lost 3 bases and 2 bases, there was a span of 7 bases. The germline V gene has CDR1 DFQATT and CDR2 SNEGSKA (reference sequence). CDR3 sequence reads: CSASGANTEAFF. The CDR3 DNA follows: TGCAGTGCTAGTGGGGCTAACACTGAAGCTTTCTTT.